The sequence of this T cell receptor (beta chain) was determined in a study of blood T cell repertoires in COVID-19. Whole-study context: T cells, B-cell-depleted T cells, or PBMCs supplied cDNA or gDNA.

The repertoire was sequenced with immunoSEQ multiplex PCR; TCRdb's copy has only in-frame clones and lacks some. The sample lists roughly 100,000 clones, around 88% seen once, with about 17% in the top ten. The CDR3 is made up of 15 amino acids. The V segment lost 4 bases and the J segment 5 bases; nucleotides outside the gene matches: 6. Germline CDR1 reads SGHDT; CDR2 reads YYEEEE. The sample consisted of peripheral blood. The TCR originated in an elderly woman with acute or convalescent COVID-19. V usage is TRBV5-6 and J usage is TRBJ1-4; 9 positions agree with TRBD1. The CDR3 DNA sequence: TGTGCCAGCAGCGGGGGGGACAGGGAGAATGAAAAACTGTTTTTT. This translates into CASSGGDRENEKLFF.